This T cell receptor (beta chain) came from a study of blood T cell repertoires in COVID-19. Study at large: Specimens from acute and convalescent COVID-19 originated in the United States, Italy and Spain. PBMCs, B-cell-depleted T cells, or T cells were the source of the cDNA or gDNA that made up the material.

Some clones are missing from TCRdb's copy, which holds only in-frame ones; the method was immunoSEQ multiplex PCR. Among about 52,000 clones listed, about nine tenths were seen once. The source is an older man with active or convalescent COVID-19. Sequenced material: peripheral blood.

The CDR3 region has the DNA TGTGCCAGCAGCAAAATAACTAGCGGACCCTACAATGAGCAGTTCTTC. The encoded protein is CASSKITSGPYNEQFF. The chain combines TRBV7-2 with TRBJ2-1; TRBD2 matches at 8 bases. Germline trimming cut 5 bases from V and 2 bases from J; bases unmatched to any gene: 8. This CDR3 region has 16 residues. Germline V lookup: CDR1 SGHTA, CDR2 FQGNSA.